This T cell receptor beta chain was found in a study of cytomegalovirus exposure and HLA in healthy donors. PCR employed 60 Vbeta and 13 Jbeta primers. The repertoire was sequenced with immunoSEQ multiplex PCR; TCRdb's copy has only in-frame clones and lacks some. Found here are about 150,000 clones, roughly 80% of them singletons; the top ten hold approximately 4%. CDR3 length: 13 residues. Germline values: CDR1 SGHVS, CDR2 FNYEAQ. V lost 3 bases and J 3 bases, leaving 8 bases between the germline ends. The sample taken for sequencing was PBMCs. The genes are TRBV7-6 and TRBJ2-5; tentative D call: TRBD1 (6 bases). The clonotype originates from a woman between 35 and 50 years old in good health and CMV-seropositive. The chain's CDR3 is CASSFYREETQYF. DNA of the CDR3: TGTGCCAGCAGCTTTTACAGGGAAGAGACCCAGTACTTC.